The 28 T cell receptor beta chains below were found in one sample sequenced in a study of T cell responses to AZD1222 COVID-19 vaccine. Measured with immunoSEQ multiplex PCR; TCRdb has only the in-frame clones, and not every one. Among around 100,000 clones listed, 90% to 95% were seen once. The material sequenced was peripheral blood, taken on day 0 of AZD1222 vaccination. Source of these receptors: an adult in good health.

The rearrangement links TRBV2 to TRBJ2-4; D possibly corresponds to TRBD1 (5 bases). V was pared by 8 bases and J by 6 bases, with 8 bases between. The germline V gene has CDR1 SNHLY and CDR2 FYNNEI. This CDR3 is built from 11 residues. The CDR3 bases are TGTGCCAGCGCTCAGGGAAACATTCAGTACTTC. As protein: CASAQGNIQYF.

The chain couples TRBV12-3 or TRBV12-4 to TRBJ2-1, with D unclear. V lost 3 bases and J lost 7, with 10 bases in between. This CDR3 comprises 13 residues. CDR3 coding DNA: TGTGCCAGCAGTTTTCCCGGTTCAAATGAGCAGTTCTTC. Translated, it gives CASSFPGSNEQFF.

There are a few counts of this clone. J is TRBJ1-5 and V is TRBV28, with a weak D call TRBD1 (5 bases). The CDR3 extends over 15 amino acids. Trimming pared 2 bases from V and 5 bases from J, leaving 13 bases between. CDR1 is MDHEN, CDR2 SYDVKM, per germline. The CDR3 here is CASSLARVGHQPQHF. CDR3 coding DNA: TGTGCCAGCAGTTTAGCCAGGGTCGGGCATCAGCCCCAGCATTTT. Drawing the rest from reference TRBV28 and TRBJ1-5, the complete variable domain is DVKVTQSSRYLVKRTGEKVFLECVQDMDHENMFWYRQDPGLGLRLIYFSYDVKMKEKGDIPEGYSVSREKKERFSLILESASTNQTSMYLCASSLARVGHQPQHFGDGTRLSIL.

V is TRBV4-2 and J is TRBJ2-3; D possibly corresponds to TRBD1 (6 bases). This CDR3 contains 16 residues. V lost 4 bases to trimming and J lost 1 base, with 15 bases between them. From germline, CDR1 is LGHNA and CDR2 YNFKEQ. The CDR3 nucleotides read TGTGCCAGCAGCCTCAGAGCAGGGGAGCGCACAGATACGCAGTATTTT. The encoded protein is CASSLRAGERTDTQYF.

The chain employs TRBV5-6 and TRBJ1-1, with D possibly being TRBD1 (5 bases). The CDR3 loop spans 16 amino acids. Trimming removed 0 bases from V and 0 bases from J, with 12 bases in between. Germline V gene data show CDR1 as SGHDT and CDR2 as YYEEEE. CDR3 residues: CASSLELGRLNTEAFF. The CDR3 DNA reads TGTGCCAGCAGCTTGGAGTTGGGACGACTGAACACTGAAGCTTTCTTT.

This chain joins TRBV6-5 and TRBJ2-5; 8 bases agree with TRBD2. Germline lookup yields CDR1 MNHEY and CDR2 SVGAGI. V lost 5 bases and J lost 4; bases outside the gene matches: 6. CDR3 length: 14 amino acids. The CDR3 DNA follows: TGTGCCAGCAGTCCACGGGGGGGAGGAGAGACCCAGTACTTC. This encodes CASSPRGGGETQYF.

V usage is TRBV4-3 and J usage is TRBJ1-1, with unresolved D. The CDR3 is made up of 15 amino acids. Germline V CDR1 and CDR2: LGHNA, YSLEER. Trimming stripped 1 base from V and 1 base from J, with 10 bases between. DNA of the CDR3: TGCGCCAGCAGCCAAGGGTTTCCAGGGAACACTGAAGCTTTCTTT. It codes for CASSQGFPGNTEAFF.

The J gene is TRBJ2-1, the V gene TRBV4-1, with 8 bases lining up with TRBD2. This CDR3 comprises 17 residues. From germline, CDR1 is MGHRA and CDR2 YSYEKL. The ends lost 0 bases at V and 2 bases at J; junction bases unmatched: 6. CDR3 in DNA: TGCGCCAGCAGCCAAGACCCGCGGGGGGCCACCTACAATGAGCAGTTCTTC. Protein: CASSQDPRGATYNEQFF.

This clone was seen just once. The rearrangement joins TRBV24-1 to TRBJ2-1; 9 nucleotides agree with TRBD2. CDR1 and CDR2 from the germline V gene are KGHDR and SFDVKD. The ends lost 1 base at V and 2 bases at J; junction bases unmatched: 2. This CDR3 is 16 amino acids long. The CDR3 nucleotides are TGTGCCACCAGTGATTTTGGCGGGAGGGCCTACAATGAGCAGTTCTTC. It translates to CATSDFGGRAYNEQFF.

CDR3 sequence (DNA): TGTGCCAGCAGCGTAGGTTGGGGGATGCGCACAGATACGCAGTATTTT. This sequence encodes CASSVGWGMRTDTQYF. This chain links TRBV9 with TRBJ2-3, with D perhaps matching TRBD1 or TRBD2 (5 bases each). The germline CDR1 and CDR2 sequences are SGDLS and YYNGEE. Trimming cost V 0 bases and J 1 base, with 12 bases left between them. The CDR3 consists of 16 residues.

The chain has TRBV28 and TRBJ1-1; a weak D match, TRBD1 (5 bases). Trimming left V 6 bases short and J 10 bases short, with 21 bases between. Germline loops: CDR1 MDHEN, CDR2 SYDVKM. CDR3 length: 14 amino acids. The CDR3 sequence: CASRPSAPGPGAFF. The CDR3 nucleotides are TGTGCCAGCAGACCGAGTGCTCCGGGGCCCGGAGCTTTCTTT.

The CDR3 region is CASSLIRTEAFF. The CDR3 DNA reads as TGTGCCAGCAGTTTAATACGCACTGAAGCTTTCTTT. This rearrangement joins TRBV28 to TRBJ1-1; no reliable D call. Trimming took off 2 bases at V and 4 bases at J, with 5 bases between the two ends. The CDR3 extends over 12 amino acids. Germline V gives CDR1 MDHEN, CDR2 SYDVKM.

The chain carries TRBV19 and TRBJ1-1; D may be TRBD1 (6 bases). In germline, CDR1 is LNHDA, CDR2 SQIVND (reference sequence). V was clipped by 7 bases and J by 1 base, with 13 bases between them. The CDR3 contains 14 residues. CDR3: CASKFRGANTEAFF. The CDR3 region has the DNA TGTGCCAGTAAATTTCGGGGGGCGAACACTGAAGCTTTCTTT.

This chain joins TRBV9 and TRBJ1-1; a weak D match, TRBD1 (6 bases). Trimming cost V 0 bases and J 6 bases, with 12 bases left between them. Germline lookup yields CDR1 SGDLS and CDR2 YYNGEE. CDR3 length equals 14 residues. DNA of the CDR3: TGTGCCAGCAGCGTAGAAGGGGGGAGCGCTGAAGCTTTCTTT. This translates into CASSVEGGSAEAFF.

The CDR3 bases are TGCGCCAGCAGCTTGTGGGCCTCTGGGGCCAACGTCCTGACTTTC. Its translation is CASSLWASGANVLTF. This chain uses TRBV5-1 with TRBJ2-6; D not certain. V was trimmed by 1 base and J by 0 bases, leaving 5 bases between them. CDR1 SGHRS and CDR2 YFSETQ come from the germline V gene. CDR3 length equals 15 residues.

The chain links TRBV6-5 to TRBJ1-1, with D perhaps matching TRBD1 (6 bases). Germline V lookup: CDR1 MNHEY, CDR2 SVGAGI. The V end was cut by 5 bases, the J end by 1 base, with 8 bases between. The CDR3 consists of 13 residues. The CDR3 nucleotides read TGTGCCAGCAGTCGGACAGCGAACACTGAAGCTTTCTTT. Residues: CASSRTANTEAFF.

The chain joins TRBV19 to TRBJ1-5, with 8 bases fitting TRBD1. The germline V gene encodes CDR1 LNHDA and CDR2 SQIVND (reference sequence). The CDR3 loop spans 12 amino acids. CDR3 coding DNA: TGTGCAACAGGGGGGGGCAATCAGCCCCAGCATTTT. It specifies CATGGGNQPQHF.

The rearrangement links TRBV28 to TRBJ2-7; TRBD2 matches at 7 bases. J lost 3 bases, V lost 4 bases, and 18 bases had no gene match. The CDR3 consists of 18 residues. Germline V gives CDR1 MDHEN, CDR2 SYDVKM. The CDR3: CASSSPGGRTTRSYEQYF. CDR3 nucleotides: TGTGCCAGCAGTTCCCCGGGAGGACGGACAACTAGGAGCTACGAGCAGTACTTC. The variable domain in full, with the rest retrieved from reference TRBV28 and TRBJ2-7, is DVKVTQSSRYLVKRTGEKVFLECVQDMDHENMFWYRQDPGLGLRLIYFSYDVKMKEKGDIPEGYSVSREKKERFSLILESASTNQTSMYLCASSSPGGRTTRSYEQYFGPGTRLTVT.

V is TRBV3-1 (or the pseudogene TRBV3-2) and J is TRBJ1-1; D might be TRBD1 (5 bases). In germline, CDR1 is LGHDT, CDR2 YNNKEL (reference sequence). The CDR3 has 14 residues. V dropped 2 bases and J dropped 2 bases, with 9 bases sitting between them. The CDR3 bases are TGTGCCAGCAGCCAATGGGGGGGAAACACTGAAGCTTTCTTT. It specifies CASSQWGGNTEAFF.

V usage is TRBV12-3 or TRBV12-4 and J usage is TRBJ2-2; maybe TRBD2 (6 bases). This CDR3 is 13 amino acids long. Trimming shortened V by 11 bases and J by 0 bases, and 10 bases separated the two germline ends. CDR3 protein: CASLATNTGELFF. CDR3 bases: TGTGCCTCACTAGCCACGAACACCGGGGAGCTGTTTTTT.

This chain connects TRBV19 to TRBJ1-1, with a possible D match to TRBD1 (6 bases). The CDR3 is 14 residues long. Germline CDR1 is LNHDA and CDR2 is SQIVND (reference sequence). V was shortened by 5 bases and J by 4 bases, with 14 bases between the two germline ends. The CDR3 sequence: CASSLWGQGTEAFF. DNA for the CDR3: TGTGCCAGTAGTTTGTGGGGGCAAGGCACTGAAGCTTTCTTT.

V and J are TRBV4-3 and TRBJ1-5; D ambiguous. From germline, CDR1 is LGHNA and CDR2 YSLEER. V lost 0 bases and J 11 bases, leaving 11 bases between the germline ends. This CDR3 comprises 13 residues. CDR3 amino acids: CASSQEGYTAQHF. The CDR3 DNA reads TGCGCCAGCAGCCAAGAAGGTTATACAGCCCAGCATTTT.

The chain carries TRBV5-5 and TRBJ1-6; D remains ambiguous. Germline loops: CDR1 SGHKS, CDR2 YYEKEE (reference sequence). Trimming left V 0 bases short and J 11 bases short, with 12 bases between. The length of the CDR3 is 14 residues. The CDR3 DNA sequence: TGTGCCAGCAGCTTGGAGGGTGGCGGGCCACCCCTCCACTTT. It specifies CASSLEGGGPPLHF.

This chain links TRBV11-2 with TRBJ2-5; D tentatively reads TRBD1 or TRBD2 (6 bases each). CDR3 length: 16 amino acids. V lost 4 bases and J lost 4, with 19 bases in between. CDR1 and CDR2 from the germline V gene are SGHAT and FQNNGV. This chain's CDR3 is CASSSPWGAGRETQYF. CDR3 nucleotide sequence: TGTGCCAGCAGCTCCCCCTGGGGGGCGGGGAGAGAGACCCAGTACTTC.

The chain recombines TRBV27 with TRBJ1-2, with D unresolved. The germline gives CDR1 MNHEY, CDR2 SMNVEV (reference sequence). Trimming stripped 5 bases from V and 1 base from J, with 11 bases between. The CDR3 spans 14 residues. As DNA, the CDR3 is TGTGCCAGCAGTCCGCTCCGAAATAACTATGGCTACACCTTC. It codes for CASSPLRNNYGYTF.

The chain recombines TRBV4-3 with TRBJ1-1, with 8 bases fitting TRBD1. The CDR3 spans 16 residues. Germline V gene lookup returns CDR1 LGHNA and CDR2 YSLEER. The V segment lost 0 bases and the J segment 1 base; nucleotides outside the gene matches: 4. The CDR3 sequence: CASSQDRGTGNTEAFF. The CDR3 DNA reads TGCGCCAGCAGCCAAGATCGGGGGACAGGGAACACTGAAGCTTTCTTT.

V gene TRBV3-1 (or the pseudogene TRBV3-2) combines with J gene TRBJ1-2; no clear D gene. The CDR3 consists of 17 residues. Germline lookup yields CDR1 LGHDT and CDR2 YNNKEL (reference sequence). Trimming took off 1 base at V and 3 bases at J, with 18 bases between the two ends. The CDR3 nucleotides read TGTGCCAGCAGCCAAGGTGGCAGCCGGGAGGCTTACTATGGCTACACCTTC. This translates into CASSQGGSREAYYGYTF.

This clone has just one count. The chain combines TRBV4-1 with TRBJ2-7; 8 bases agree with TRBD1. The ends lost 1 base at V and 1 base at J; junction bases unmatched: 6. CDR1 is MGHRA, CDR2 YSYEKL, per germline. CDR3 length: 16 residues. CDR3 loop: CASSQALGTGSYEQYF. The CDR3 DNA sequence: TGCGCCAGCAGCCAAGCGCTCGGGACAGGATCCTACGAGCAGTACTTC.